The T cell receptor (beta chain) described here comes from a study of shared clonotypes between healthy human individuals (TCRdb year 2020). Describing the broader study: A couple of women and a few men aged 18 to 49 years were included in the cohort. Per donor, three plates each were used for CD4 naive and CD4 memory, two for CD8 naive, and one for CD8 memory. Blood TCR repertoires of about five healthy adults were deeply sequenced to estimate repertoire size and the extent of clonotype sharing between individuals. Different laboratories and diverse techniques were used to prepare libraries and sequence TCR repertoires, to increase sequencing depth and limit assay-specific biases. Per donor, leukapheresis produced somewhere between about 0.85 and 10 billion PBMCs.

The germline V gene provides CDR1 MNHNS and CDR2 SASEGT. The CDR3 has 16 amino acids, counting the end cysteine and phenylalanine. The sequence is cut down to CDR3 DNA, 48 bases in frame from base 1. Trimming at the junction amounts to 2 bases on V and 3 bases on J, and the germline ends lie 17 bases apart. Using the deep immunoSEQ assay, multiplex PCR amplified TCR CDR3 regions from genomic DNA. Genomic DNA extracted from each cell subset was distributed evenly over all wells of several immunoSEQ 96-well plates, and each plate served as one replicate. For sorted subsets, each replicate PCR was loaded with 200 ng genomic DNA, equivalent to approximately 27,000 T cell genomes. The purified libraries were quantified using a Qubit 3.0 fluorometer, sized with a Bioanalyzer 2100, and then quantified again using the KAPA Library Quantification kit. A separate single-read 150-cycle Illumina NextSeq 550 flow cell was used to sequence each immunoSEQ 96-well plate. Regarding the original processing steps: Because the immunoSEQ output held only junctional sequences and lacked quality scores, the filtering could not match the filtering applied to full-length reads. To assign V/J genes and CDR3, sequences were annotated against IMGT germline references using PyIR, a Python wrapper for IgBLAST v1.9. Reads with weak V/J assignments (E-value above 1e-6), missing CDR3, stop codons, out-of-frame junctions, or ambiguous translated residues were removed. V3J clonotypes were defined as sequences sharing the same inferred V gene, J gene, and CDR3 amino acid sequence. Percentage overlap between repertoires was calculated by dividing the number of shared unique clonotypes by the size of the smaller repertoire. Repertoire richness was assessed with RTK rarefaction, the Chao1 estimator, and Recon v2.1 estimates of unobserved clonotypes. OLGA was used to compute generation probabilities for all TCRbeta clonotypes that the gDNA method yielded from a few donors. In TCRdb, the immuneACCESS table is reduced to in-frame sequences with V and J assigned. These tables do not hold every clone; where another copy was compared, an unresolved V gene accounts for under half, and the others remain unexplained. From that table come the V and J calls and clone size; the DNA was used to work out D and trimming. The sample table records approximately 1.9 million clones; 80% to 95% of these occur just once. The ten biggest clones cover about 1.7% of the sample.

On the study overall, not on this receptor specifically: Only blood was sampled, and tissue TCR repertoires likely differ from those in blood. Pairwise subsampling led to the expectation that sequencing depth would affect the degree of clonotype sharing among donors. Estimated clonotype richness was generally larger for naive than for memory subsets. Clonotypes shared by all four sorted-subset donors showed higher generation probabilities than non-shared clonotypes. Even with the large sequencing depth, rarefaction of the sorted-subset datasets indicated that sequencing was incomplete. Around 5.4% of naive CD4, approximately 3.7% of naive CD8, about 2.5% of memory CD4, and less than 0.45% of memory CD8 clonotypes were shared across several donors. Because the study included only a small number of donors, the genetic and exposure-history diversity represented was limited.

For the CD8 naive samples, CD45RO-negative cells were positively selected for CCR7, yielding a CD45RA+CCR7+ population from which TemRA cells were excluded. Healthy HIV-negative adults with no recently reported acute infections or vaccinations were included as donors. All donors were Caucasian adults living in Nashville, Tennessee, USA. Blood was collected by leukapheresis, and PBMCs were isolated by Ficoll-Histopaque density gradient centrifugation and then cryopreserved in liquid nitrogen vapor phase. Analytical flow cytometry was used to check the purity and quantity of each magnetically sorted T cell population. Each sorted fraction had its genomic DNA isolated and then quantified by UV absorbance on a Nanodrop 2000c. A word on this clone: The target of this receptor is not known. Base qualities are not recorded, but no much larger clone differs from it by a single base.

Material: naive CD8+ T cells from PBMCs. The cell subset or site label of this sample denotes: CD45RA+CCR7+. The sequence was collected from a man younger than 30 in good health. Some clones in this sample may be carry-over from other donors' samples. In this chain, TRBV6-1 is recombined with TRBJ2-7; 5 matching bases give a weak D call of TRBD1. The bases are TGTGCCAGCAGTGAACTTGGGTTTGGCAGGGTCTACGAGCAGTACTTC. Translated, this is CASSELGFGRVYEQYF.